The next 27 T cell receptor beta chains were all read from a single sample in a study of blood T cell repertoires in COVID-19. Only in-frame clones appear in the TCRdb table, and some are missing; sequencing was by immunoSEQ multiplex PCR. The sample has just over 95,000 clones, 75% to 95% seen once. The sample consisted of peripheral blood. These receptors were taken from a man aged 50-59 years with acute or convalescent COVID-19.

This chain's CDR3 is CASRQGAVQPQHF. The CDR3 DNA sequence: TGTGCCAGCAGACAGGGGGCAGTTCAGCCCCAGCATTTT. The chain combines TRBV7-2 with TRBJ1-5; TRBD1 agrees at 9 bases. This CDR3 is built from 13 residues. Germline-derived CDR1 and CDR2 are SGHTA and FQGNSA. V was clipped by 6 bases and J by 6 bases; unmatched bases: 3.

This chain connects TRBV19 to TRBJ1-6, with 8 bases aligning to TRBD1. This CDR3 comprises 17 residues. J was trimmed by 6 bases and V by 4 bases; bases with no gene match: 11. Looked up from germline, CDR1 is LNHDA and CDR2 is SQIVND (reference sequence). The CDR3 DNA is TGTGCCAGTAGTACAGGAACCGGGACAGGATTTAATTCACCCCTCCACTTT. The encoded protein is CASSTGTGTGFNSPLHF. Combining the CDR3 with reference TRBV19 and TRBJ1-6 gives the whole variable domain DGGITQSPKYLFRKEGQNVTLSCEQNLNHDAMYWYRQDPGQGLRLIYYSQIVNDFQKGDIAEGYSVSREKKESFPLTVTSAQKNPTAFYLCASSTGTGTGFNSPLHFGNGTRLTVT.

The chain uses TRBV27 and TRBJ2-7, with a possible D match to TRBD2 (6 bases). V lost 5 bases and J lost 3, with 14 bases in between. The germline gives CDR1 MNHEY, CDR2 SMNVEV (reference sequence). The CDR3 contains 14 residues. CDR3 in DNA: TGTGCCAGCAGTCAACTAGCCTCTCTCTACGAGCAGTACTTC. Translating it yields CASSQLASLYEQYF.

This clone was counted between two and nine times. V is TRBV11-3 and J is TRBJ1-6; D remains unclear. Germline CDR1 reads SGHNT; CDR2 reads YENEEA. The germline V and J ends were trimmed by 5 bases and 6 bases, with 11 bases remaining between them. The CDR3 is 14 residues long. The CDR3 region has the DNA TGTGCCAGCAGCCTCGGCGGAAGTAATTCACCCCTCCACTTT. Amino acids: CASSLGGSNSPLHF.

The J gene is TRBJ2-1, the V gene TRBV10-1; D possibly corresponds to TRBD1 (6 bases). Trimming removed 3 bases at V and 3 bases at J, with 12 bases between. The CDR3 loop spans 15 amino acids. Germline V gene lookup returns CDR1 WNHNN and CDR2 SYGVQD (reference sequence). The CDR3 spells CASSDRGKLYNEQFF. The CDR3, as DNA: TGCGCCAGCAGTGACAGGGGCAAGCTCTACAATGAGCAGTTCTTC.

In this sample, this clone turned up once. This chain joins TRBV24-1 and TRBJ2-5; 9 bases align to TRBD1. The junction had 7 bases not matched to a gene; V was cut back by 4 bases and J by 2 bases. The CDR3 consists of 16 residues. Looked up from germline, CDR1 is KGHDR and CDR2 is SFDVKD. CDR3 DNA sequence: TGTGCCACCAGTGACTCGGGACAGGGCGGACAAGAGACCCAGTACTTC. Encoded protein: CATSDSGQGGQETQYF.

This clone qualifies as medium-sized. This chain joins TRBV29-1 and TRBJ2-3; 11 bases map to TRBD2. The CDR3 extends over 16 amino acids. V lost 0 bases and J lost 6; bases outside the gene matches: 8. The V gene's germline CDR1 is SQVTM and CDR2 ANQGSEA. This chain's CDR3 is CSVEDLTSGRYDTQYF. For the CDR3, the DNA is TGCAGCGTTGAAGATCTAACTAGCGGGAGATATGATACGCAGTATTTT.

The chain employs TRBV7-2 and TRBJ1-1; D perhaps matches TRBD1 (5 bases). The CDR3 has 14 residues. V lost 8 bases to trimming and J lost 1 base, with 14 bases between them. Germline assignment: CDR1 SGHTA and CDR2 FQGNSA. For the CDR3, the DNA is TGTGCCAGCTTACGAGACAGACAGAACACTGAAGCTTTCTTT. It translates to CASLRDRQNTEAFF.

The V call is TRBV14, the J call TRBJ2-7; 13 bases align to TRBD2. J gave up 0 bases and V 4 bases, and 15 bases lay outside the gene matches. Per the germline V gene, CDR1 is SGHDN and CDR2 is FVKESK. The CDR3 is 20 amino acids. The CDR3 nucleotides read TGTGCCAGCAGCCGTTATGTTGGGACTAGCGGGATGTCGAGCTCCTACGAGCAGTACTTC. Protein sequence: CASSRYVGTSGMSSSYEQYF.

V usage is TRBV6-5 and J usage is TRBJ1-6; 7 bases are a match to TRBD1. The V segment lost 4 bases and the J segment 5 bases; nucleotides outside the gene matches: 8. Germline V lookup: CDR1 MNHEY, CDR2 SVGAGI. The CDR3 consists of 16 residues. The CDR3 here is CASSSSTGRHNSPLHF. For the CDR3, the DNA is TGTGCCAGCAGTTCCTCGACAGGGCGCCATAATTCACCCCTCCACTTT.

This chain connects TRBV6-5 to TRBJ1-5, with 7 bases matching TRBD1. Germline values: CDR1 MNHEY, CDR2 SVGAGI. CDR3 length: 14 amino acids. The junction had 8 bases not matched to a gene; V was cut back by 6 bases and J by 6 bases. CDR3 DNA sequence: TGTGCCAGCAGCCGGTCCCCAGGGGGTCAGCCCCAGCATTTT. Translated: CASSRSPGGQPQHF.

This chain links TRBV19 with TRBJ2-4; D might be TRBD1 (6 bases). The CDR3 length is 15 residues. Trimming cost V 4 bases and J 1 base, with 11 bases left between them. CDR1 is LNHDA and CDR2 is SQIVND in the germline V gene (reference sequence). The CDR3 nucleotides are TGTGCCAGTAGTAGCACAGGGCCTGCCAAAAACATTCAGTACTTC. It codes for CASSSTGPAKNIQYF.

This rearrangement joins TRBV3-1 (or the pseudogene TRBV3-2) to TRBJ2-3, with 7 bases lining up with TRBD2. Germline V gene sequence: CDR1 LGHDT, CDR2 YNNKEL (reference sequence). The CDR3 loop spans 15 amino acids. V was clipped by 4 bases and J by 1 base; unmatched bases: 5. CDR3: CASSLLSGGTDTQYF. The CDR3 DNA sequence: TGTGCCAGCAGCCTCCTCAGCGGGGGCACAGATACGCAGTATTTT.

This clone has only one observation. V usage is TRBV5-1 and J usage is TRBJ1-6; D uncertain. CDR1 is SGHRS and CDR2 is YFSETQ in the germline V gene. V was pared by 1 base and J by 5 bases, with 7 bases between. The CDR3 extends over 14 amino acids. The CDR3 loop reads CASSLLQNNSPLHF. In nucleotides, the CDR3 is TGCGCCAGCAGCTTGCTACAGAATAATTCACCCCTCCACTTT.

The chain carries TRBV19 and TRBJ2-2; the D gene is possibly TRBD1 (6 bases). CDR3 length: 14 residues. CDR1 LNHDA and CDR2 SQIVND come from the germline V gene (reference sequence). V lost 6 bases and J lost 4, with 12 bases in between. The CDR3 region is CASSLGHLTGELFF. DNA of the CDR3: TGTGCCAGTAGCCTGGGACACCTCACCGGGGAGCTGTTTTTT. The full variable domain, rest sourced from reference TRBV19 and TRBJ2-2, is DGGITQSPKYLFRKEGQNVTLSCEQNLNHDAMYWYRQDPGQGLRLIYYSQIVNDFQKGDIAEGYSVSREKKESFPLTVTSAQKNPTAFYLCASSLGHLTGELFFGEGSRLTVL.

CDR3 DNA sequence: TGTGCCAGTAGCAGCGGGAGAACTATGGAGACCCAGTACTTC. Encoded protein: CASSSGRTMETQYF. The V gene is TRBV21-1, the J gene TRBJ2-5; the table gives TRBD2 as D, unverified against the DNA. TRBV21-1 is given as a pseudogene. This CDR3 is 14 amino acids long.

The chain employs TRBV6-5 and TRBJ2-1; 10 bases are a match to TRBD2. The CDR3 is 14 residues long. The V gene's germline CDR1 is MNHEY and CDR2 SVGAGI. With V trimmed by 6 bases and J by 2 bases, 1 base remained unmatched. The chain's CDR3 is CASSLAGAYNEQFF. The CDR3 coding sequence is TGTGCCAGCAGCCTAGCGGGGGCCTACAATGAGCAGTTCTTC.

This rearrangement joins TRBV7-2 to TRBJ2-7; 9 bases are shared with TRBD1. V lost 5 bases and J lost 3; bases outside the gene matches: 8. The germline CDR1 and CDR2 sequences are SGHTA and FQGNSA. The CDR3 sequence is 15 residues long. Written as DNA, the CDR3 is TGTGCCAGCAGCCCGCGGACAGGGGTGAGCTACGAGCAGTACTTC. This translates into CASSPRTGVSYEQYF.

V usage is TRBV11-3 and J usage is TRBJ2-3, with TRBD2 as a possible D gene (6 bases). There are 16 residues in the CDR3. Trimming cost V 4 bases and J 8 bases, with 22 bases left between them. Per the germline V gene, CDR1 is SGHNT and CDR2 is YENEEA. Written as DNA, the CDR3 is TGTGCCAGCAGCTCTCGGGACTTTAGGGCCAGGTCTACGCAGTATTTT. Its translation: CASSSRDFRARSTQYF.

The genes are TRBV7-2 and TRBJ1-3; unclear D gene. CDR3 size: 17 residues. CDR1 is SGHTA, CDR2 FQGNSA, per germline. Trimming cost V 2 bases and J 0 bases, with 14 bases left between them. CDR3 bases: TGTGCCAGCAGCTTAATATCCGGACGGGACTCTGGAAACACCATATATTTT. It encodes CASSLISGRDSGNTIYF.

This clone turned up a few times. This sequence joins TRBV4-1 and TRBJ2-7; D perhaps matches TRBD2 (6 bases). The CDR3 has 14 residues. Germline CDR1 is MGHRA and CDR2 is YSYEKL. V lost 4 bases and J 7 bases, leaving 17 bases between the germline ends. CDR3 in amino acids: CASSPSAGAGEQYF. DNA of the CDR3: TGCGCCAGCAGCCCTTCAGCAGGCGCGGGGGAGCAGTACTTC.

This chain connects TRBV7-9 to TRBJ1-5, with no clear D. From germline, CDR1 is SEHNR and CDR2 FQNEAQ (reference sequence). The V end was cut by 1 base, the J end by 0 bases, with 4 bases between. The CDR3 runs 14 residues. CDR3 in DNA: TGTGCCAGCAGCTTAGGAGATAGCAATCAGCCCCAGCATTTT. It encodes CASSLGDSNQPQHF. Complete variable domain (other parts from reference TRBV7-9 and TRBJ1-5): DTGVSQNPRHKITKRGQNVTFRCDPISEHNRLYWYRQTLGQGPEFLTYFQNEAQLEKSRLLSDRFSAERPKGSFSTLEIQRTEQGDSAMYLCASSLGDSNQPQHFGDGTRLSIL.

In this sample, this clone turned up a few times. The chain has TRBV19 and TRBJ1-2, with D unresolved. Germline CDR1 reads LNHDA; CDR2 reads SQIVND (reference sequence). The CDR3 runs 13 residues. V was pared by 10 bases and J by 3 bases, with 15 bases between. The CDR3 region has the DNA TGTGCCACCCGGCGGAATGCGTACTATGGCTACACCTTC. Translation: CATRRNAYYGYTF. The entire variable domain, with the rest obtained from reference TRBV19 and TRBJ1-2, is as follows: DGGITQSPKYLFRKEGQNVTLSCEQNLNHDAMYWYRQDPGQGLRLIYYSQIVNDFQKGDIAEGYSVSREKKESFPLTVTSAQKNPTAFYLCATRRNAYYGYTFGSGTRLTVV.

This sequence joins TRBV7-2 and TRBJ1-1; D may be TRBD1 (6 bases). Germline V gene data show CDR1 as SGHTA and CDR2 as FQGNSA. Trimming cost V 0 bases and J 1 base, with 6 bases left between them. The CDR3 length is 14 residues. The CDR3 nucleotides are TGTGCCAGCAGCTTAGCAGGGGGGAACACTGAAGCTTTCTTT. Translating it yields CASSLAGGNTEAFF.

The chain couples TRBV2 to TRBJ2-2; TRBD1 matches 8 bases. Germline V lookup: CDR1 SNHLY, CDR2 FYNNEI. This CDR3 has 16 residues. Losses at the gene ends were 8 bases for V and 4 bases for J; bases not matched to a gene: 12. The CDR3 DNA reads TGTGCCAGCCTCCCGGGGCAGGGGGCACTCACCGGGGAGCTGTTTTTT. Translation: CASLPGQGALTGELFF.

This rearrangement joins TRBV30 to TRBJ1-2, with 10 bases identical to TRBD1. Germline V lookup: CDR1 GTSNPN, CDR2 SVGIG (reference sequence). Unmatched junction bases numbered 17, after V lost 3 bases and J lost 13 bases. CDR3 length: 15 amino acids. The CDR3 region is CAWSRTRDRGQGVTF. The DNA for the CDR3 is TGTGCCTGGAGCCGTACAAGGGACAGGGGACAAGGTGTCACCTTC.

V is TRBV4-1 and J is TRBJ2-3; a weak D match, TRBD2 (5 bases). V lost 0 bases to trimming and J lost 7 bases, with 11 bases between them. This CDR3 has 14 residues. Per the germline V gene, CDR1 is MGHRA and CDR2 is YSYEKL. The CDR3 loop reads CASSQDVEGYTQYF. The CDR3 region has the DNA TGCGCCAGCAGCCAAGATGTCGAGGGCTATACGCAGTATTTT.